The 2 T cell receptor beta chains in this list originate from one sample, sequenced in a study of cytomegalovirus exposure and HLA in healthy donors. Researchers ran the PCR with 60 Vbeta and 13 Jbeta primers. Clones were sequenced by immunoSEQ multiplex PCR, and TCRdb holds only the in-frame ones, with some missing. The profile shows over 100,000 clones, less than 70% of them singletons. The sample taken for sequencing was PBMCs. The receptors come from a woman in her twenties or thirties in good health and CMV-seronegative.

The chain carries TRBV5-4 and TRBJ1-1, with D unclear. The CDR3 has 15 amino acids. The germline CDR1 and CDR2 sequences are SGHNT and YYREEE (reference sequence). Trimming took off 0 bases at V and 0 bases at J, with 9 bases between the two ends. CDR3 residues: CASSLVQNMNTEAFF. The CDR3 coding sequence is TGTGCCAGCAGCTTGGTACAGAACATGAACACTGAAGCTTTCTTT. Supplemented by reference TRBV5-4 and TRBJ1-1, the full variable domain reads ETGVTQSPTHLIKTRGQQVTLRCSSQSGHNTVSWYQQALGQGPQFIFQYYREEENGRGNFPPRFSGLQFPNYSSELNVNALELDDSALYLCASSLVQNMNTEAFFGQGTRLTVV.

The chain carries TRBV28 and TRBJ1-1, with D possibly being TRBD1 (6 bases). Trimming left V 6 bases short and J 0 bases short, with 14 bases between. Germline V gene lookup returns CDR1 MDHEN and CDR2 SYDVKM. CDR3 length equals 15 residues. This chain's CDR3 is CASRTGPLMNTEAFF. The CDR3 nucleotides read TGTGCCAGCAGGACAGGACCGCTCATGAACACTGAAGCTTTCTTT.